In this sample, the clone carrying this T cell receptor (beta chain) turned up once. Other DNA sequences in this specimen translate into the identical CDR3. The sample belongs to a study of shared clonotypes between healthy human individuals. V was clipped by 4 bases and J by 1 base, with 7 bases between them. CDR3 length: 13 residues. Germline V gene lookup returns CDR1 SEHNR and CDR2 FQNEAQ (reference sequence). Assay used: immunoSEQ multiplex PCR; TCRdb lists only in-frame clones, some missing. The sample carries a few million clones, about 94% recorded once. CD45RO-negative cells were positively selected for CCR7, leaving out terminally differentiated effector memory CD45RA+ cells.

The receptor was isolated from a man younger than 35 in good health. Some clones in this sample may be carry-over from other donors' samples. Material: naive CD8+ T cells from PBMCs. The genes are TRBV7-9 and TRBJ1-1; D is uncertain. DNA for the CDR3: TGTGCCAGCAGCTCCCCGGGGAACACTGAAGCTTTCTTT. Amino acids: CASSSPGNTEAFF.